A single sample is the source of the 30 T cell receptor beta chains below, sequenced in a study of T cells in Graves' hyperthyroidism and ophthalmopathy. Researchers took RNA transcripts and amplified the TCR beta CDR3 regions from them. Primed by the HTBI set, a first-round RT-PCR was run on the TCR CDR3. One entry per CDR3 protein results from TCRdb running MiXCR on the multiplex PCR reads. The sample carries about 570,000 distinct CDR3 sequences, 12% to 15% recorded once. Sequenced material: blood. The receptor set was obtained from a woman between 40 and 50 years old with Graves' hyperthyroidism.

This clonotype occurred many times. The chain joins TRBV20-1 to TRBJ1-1; D possibly corresponds to TRBD1 (5 bases). Germline-derived CDR1 and CDR2 are DFQATT and SNEGSKA (reference sequence). V gave up 6 bases and J gave up 3 bases, with 14 bases separating them. The CDR3 contains 13 residues. The CDR3 DNA follows: TGCAGTGCAACCCGGTGGGGGGACACTGAAGCTTTCTTT. Its protein product is CSATRWGDTEAFF.

V and J are TRBV20-1 and TRBJ2-7, with D perhaps matching TRBD2 (6 bases). Germline assignment: CDR1 DFQATT and CDR2 SNEGSKA (reference sequence). This CDR3 is built from 14 residues. The ends were cut back, 3 bases at V and 7 bases at J, with 19 bases in the middle. The CDR3, as DNA: TGCAGTGCTAGTCTATGGGCTAGCGAAGGGGAGCAGTACTTC. This sequence encodes CSASLWASEGEQYF.

This clonotype was observed a few times. The genes are TRBV7-6 and TRBJ2-3, with a possible D match to TRBD1 (6 bases). V gave up 8 bases and J gave up 0 bases, with 18 bases separating them. This CDR3 contains 16 residues. From germline, CDR1 is SGHVS and CDR2 FNYEAQ. The CDR3 sequence: CASARDGGPSTDTQYF. The CDR3 coding sequence is TGTGCCAGCGCCCGCGATGGGGGCCCTAGCACAGATACGCAGTATTTT.

This clonotype was recorded many times. J is TRBJ2-1 and V is TRBV3-1; D is unresolved. Trimming removed 4 bases at V and 0 bases at J, with 10 bases between. The CDR3 has 15 residues. The germline V gene encodes CDR1 LGHDT and CDR2 YNNKEL (reference sequence). The CDR3 is CASSRTTSSYNEQFF. In DNA, the CDR3 is TGTGCCAGCAGCCGGACGACCAGCTCCTACAATGAGCAGTTCTTC.

This clonotype was counted once. The chain links TRBV20-1 to TRBJ2-7; no clear D gene. This CDR3 comprises 12 residues. The V gene lost 4 bases and the J gene lost 3 bases, with 10 bases spanning the gap. Germline V CDR1 and CDR2: DFQATT, SNEGSKA (reference sequence). The CDR3 coding sequence is TGCAGTGCTACCGTTAGCAGCTACGAGCAGTACTTC. Amino acids: CSATVSSYEQYF.

This chain joins TRBV14 and TRBJ2-3; a possible D gene is TRBD2 (6 bases). Germline V gives CDR1 SGHDN, CDR2 FVKESK. V dropped 4 bases and J dropped 4 bases, with 15 bases sitting between them. This CDR3 comprises 15 residues. The CDR3 loop reads CASSLTLAEADTQYF. Written as DNA, the CDR3 is TGTGCCAGCAGCCTTACACTAGCTGAGGCAGATACGCAGTATTTT.

This clonotype was seen at least ten times. V usage is TRBV5-1 and J usage is TRBJ2-1; no definite D call. Germline values: CDR1 SGHRS, CDR2 YFSETQ. This CDR3 region has 13 residues. V was trimmed by 1 base and J by 5 bases, leaving 7 bases between them. CDR3 loop: CASSLRRNNEQFF. The DNA for the CDR3 is TGCGCCAGCAGCTTGAGACGTAACAATGAGCAGTTCTTC.

At least ten counts were recorded for this clonotype. J is TRBJ2-1 and V is TRBV20-1; a weak D match, TRBD2 (5 bases). Germline CDR1 reads DFQATT; CDR2 reads SNEGSKA (reference sequence). The germline V and J ends were trimmed by 6 bases and 0 bases, with 12 bases remaining between them. There are 14 residues in the CDR3. The chain's CDR3 is CSAADYGSYNEQFF. The CDR3 DNA sequence: TGCAGTGCCGCCGACTACGGCTCCTACAATGAGCAGTTCTTC.

This clonotype has at least ten counts. The V gene is TRBV18, the J gene TRBJ2-5, with TRBD1 matching over 9 bases. The CDR3 totals 16 residues. The germline gives CDR1 KGHSH, CDR2 LQKENI. With 0 bases clipped from V and 7 bases from J, the junction kept 9 bases outside the gene matches. CDR3 residues: CASSPPGTGLGWTQYF. CDR3 DNA sequence: TGTGCCAGCTCACCACCCGGGACAGGGCTCGGTTGGACCCAGTACTTC.

This chain joins TRBV7-9 and TRBJ2-7, with 8 bases matching TRBD2. V shed 1 base, J shed 2 bases, and the junction held 4 bases outside the gene matches. The CDR3 consists of 15 residues. Germline V gives CDR1 SEHNR, CDR2 FQNEAQ (reference sequence). The CDR3 region has the DNA TGTGCCAGCAGCTTAGTGGGTAGCGGGACCTACGAGCAGTACTTC. It codes for CASSLVGSGTYEQYF.

In its sample, this clonotype was seen a few times. The chain recombines TRBV28 with TRBJ1-5, with 7 bases that match TRBD1. Germline V lookup: CDR1 MDHEN, CDR2 SYDVKM. V shed 5 bases, J shed 3 bases, and the junction held 4 bases outside the gene matches. The length of the CDR3 is 14 residues. The CDR3 coding sequence is TGTGCCAGCAGTCCACAGGGGAACAATCAGCCCCAGCATTTT. Residues: CASSPQGNNQPQHF.

As to this clonotype: At one boundary the junction diverges from the germline segment, which might be a read error. The genes are TRBV29-1 and TRBJ2-2, with 8 bases lining up with TRBD2. The CDR3 contains 12 residues. Germline-derived CDR1 and CDR2 are SQVTM and ANQGSEA. The CDR3 loop reads CSVAGGRGELLF. CDR3 coding DNA: TGCAGCGTTGCGGGAGGGCGCGGGGAGCTGCTTTTT.

This sequence joins TRBV5-1 and TRBJ2-6; D is ambiguous. The CDR3 covers 17 residues. V lost 1 base and J 1 base, leaving 12 bases between the germline ends. Germline CDR1 and CDR2: SGHRS and YFSETQ. Here the CDR3 DNA reads TGCGCCAGCAGCTTGTATTGGCCAACTTCTGGGGCCAACGTCCTGACTTTC. Translation: CASSLYWPTSGANVLTF.

This clonotype was observed a handful of times. V is TRBV30 and J is TRBJ2-5; D may be TRBD1 (6 bases). Germline V gene data show CDR1 as GTSNPN and CDR2 as SVGIG (reference sequence). Trimming shortened V by 0 bases and J by 5 bases, and 13 bases separated the two germline ends. This CDR3 comprises 14 residues. In DNA form, the CDR3 reads TGTGCCTGGAGTGTATCAGGGGCTCACGAGACCCAGTACTTC. Residues: CAWSVSGAHETQYF.

This chain connects TRBV29-1 to TRBJ1-6; D gene unclear. Between the trimmed V and J ends, which lost 4 bases and 4 bases, there was a span of 14 bases. The germline gives CDR1 SQVTM, CDR2 ANQGSEA. The length of the CDR3 is 15 residues. The DNA of the CDR3 is TGCAGCGTTGGAAGAAAGGGCCGATATAATTCACCCCTCCACTTT. Protein product: CSVGRKGRYNSPLHF.

The rearrangement uses TRBV5-4 and TRBJ2-1; D is unresolved. CDR1 and CDR2 (germline): SGHNT, YYREEE (reference sequence). Trimming took 2 bases from V and 4 from J, leaving 13 bases between them. The CDR3 has 15 residues. CDR3 DNA sequence: TGTGCCAGCAGCTTCGGTGATAGCAGATACAATGAGCAGTTCTTC. Protein sequence: CASSFGDSRYNEQFF.

There are many counts of this clonotype. The gene calls are TRBV28 and TRBJ2-1; 8 nucleotides line up with TRBD2. Germline V gene lookup returns CDR1 MDHEN and CDR2 SYDVKM. The V segment lost 6 bases and the J segment 2 bases; nucleotides outside the gene matches: 3. The CDR3 has 14 amino acids. The CDR3 sequence is CASRLAGPYNEQFF. The CDR3 DNA follows: TGTGCCAGCAGGCTAGCGGGCCCCTACAATGAGCAGTTCTTC.

This clonotype has more than one count but fewer than ten. The CDR3 DNA follows: TGCAGTGCTAGGGGAGCGGTCAACTACGAGCAGTACTTC. It encodes CSARGAVNYEQYF. This sequence joins TRBV20-1 and TRBJ2-7; D perhaps matches TRBD2 (5 bases). CDR3 length equals 13 residues. CDR1 and CDR2 (germline): DFQATT, SNEGSKA (reference sequence). V was pared by 3 bases and J by 3 bases, with 12 bases between.

This clonotype has a count of ten or more. This chain links TRBV27 with TRBJ2-5; 7 bases line up with TRBD2. J lost 2 bases, V lost 6 bases, and 6 bases had no gene match. Per germline, CDR1 MNHEY and CDR2 SMNVEV (reference sequence). The CDR3 contains 14 residues. DNA for the CDR3: TGTGCCAGCAGAATGAGCGGGAAACAAGAGACCCAGTACTTC. This translates into CASRMSGKQETQYF.

The chain has TRBV6-1 and TRBJ1-5, with D maybe TRBD1 (6 bases). Trimming pared 6 bases from V and 0 bases from J, leaving 12 bases between. Germline V gene lookup returns CDR1 MNHNS and CDR2 SASEGT. This CDR3 has 15 amino acids. CDR3 sequence reads: CASRYRESSNQPQHF. In nucleotides, the CDR3 is TGTGCCAGCAGATACAGGGAGTCTAGCAATCAGCCCCAGCATTTT.

This clonotype was recorded many times. The V call is TRBV30, the J call TRBJ1-2; D is uncertain. V was pared by 2 bases and J by 5 bases, with 9 bases between. The CDR3 is made up of 12 amino acids. Germline assignment: CDR1 GTSNPN and CDR2 SVGIG (reference sequence). CDR3 bases: TGTGCCTGGAGTCGGGTGGGGTATGGCTACACCTTC. Protein product: CAWSRVGYGYTF.

This clonotype was seen ten or more times. The chain joins TRBV11-2 to TRBJ2-3; perhaps TRBD2 as D (5 bases). Trimming removed 1 base from V and 4 bases from J, with 12 bases in between. CDR1 is SGHAT, CDR2 FQNNGV, per germline. This CDR3 has 15 amino acids. The CDR3: CASSLGGVGSDTQYF. CDR3 nucleotides: TGTGCCAGCAGCTTAGGGGGAGTAGGTTCAGATACGCAGTATTTT.

Remarks on this clonotype: The junction departs from the called germline gene at one end, perhaps through a read error. In DNA form, the CDR3 reads TGTGCCAGCAGCTTAGCGGAGGCAGGCCGTAGCAATCAGCCCCAGAATTTT. This gives the protein CASSLAEAGRSNQPQNF. The chain is built from TRBV7-8 and TRBJ1-5; D uncertain. This CDR3 spans 17 amino acids. Germline V gene data show CDR1 as SGHVS and CDR2 as FQNEAQ.

This clonotype was detected only a few times. Just one base apart from a much larger clone, this may be a read error. As DNA, the CDR3 is TGTGCCAGCGGTTACTCGACTTGGACTTCGAAGTATGGCTACACCTTC. Translating gives CASGYSTWTSKYGYTF. The chain combines TRBV6-5 with TRBJ1-2, with D hard to call. CDR3 length: 16 residues. Germline loops: CDR1 MNHEY, CDR2 SVGAGI.

This clonotype was detected ten times or more. The chain uses TRBV29-1 and TRBJ2-5, with TRBD2 matching 12 bases. This CDR3 spans 15 amino acids. Unmatched junction bases numbered 4, after V lost 3 bases and J lost 2 bases. Germline CDR1 reads SQVTM; CDR2 reads ANQGSEA. The CDR3 DNA reads TGCAGCGTTGAGACTAGCGGGAGTGGGCAAGAGACCCAGTACTTC. It is translated as CSVETSGSGQETQYF.

This clonotype showed up many times. The V and J genes are TRBV5-1 and TRBJ2-1; a weak D match, TRBD1 (5 bases). Germline CDR1 and CDR2: SGHRS and YFSETQ. The CDR3 contains 15 residues. V lost 3 bases and J lost 4, with 14 bases in between. The CDR3 nucleotides read TGCGCCAGCAGCTCGCAGGTCAGGGTGTACAATGAGCAGTTCTTC. Translated, it gives CASSSQVRVYNEQFF.

This chain connects TRBV6-2 or TRBV6-3 to TRBJ2-2; D may be TRBD1 or TRBD2 (5 bases each). Germline V gene sequence: CDR1 MNHEY, CDR2 SVGEGT. V lost 3 bases to trimming and J lost 4 bases, with 9 bases between them. CDR3 length equals 14 residues. In DNA form, the CDR3 reads TGTGCCAGCAGTTATCTGGGGGTCACCGGGGAGCTGTTTTTT. Translated, it gives CASSYLGVTGELFF.

This clonotype was observed a few times. This chain links TRBV4-1 with TRBJ2-2; D ambiguous. The CDR3 sequence is 14 residues long. V was cut by 2 bases and J by 6 bases, with 10 bases left in between. CDR1 and CDR2 from the germline V gene are MGHRA and YSYEKL. The CDR3 region has the DNA TGCGCCAGCAGCCAACTTGGCTCGTCCGGGGAGCTGTTTTTT. As protein: CASSQLGSSGELFF.

This chain joins TRBV12-3 or TRBV12-4 and TRBJ1-3; 8 positions agree with TRBD1. V lost 5 bases, J lost 4 bases, and 7 bases stayed unmatched. The CDR3 has 15 residues. For the CDR3, the DNA is TGTGCCAGCAGTCCCCGGACAGGGTTAGGAAACACCATATATTTT. It is translated as CASSPRTGLGNTIYF.

This clonotype has just a few counts. Since a much larger clone is just one base distant, this may be a read error. The CDR3 does not end in the conserved phenylalanine or tryptophan, so this is likely a read error. The rearrangement joins TRBV3-1 to TRBJ2-5, with D unresolved. Trimming removed 4 bases from V and 1 base from J, with 7 bases in between. Germline-derived CDR1 and CDR2 are LGHDT and YNNKEL (reference sequence). The CDR3 is 13 residues long. The CDR3 sequence is CASSRQIQETQYL. The DNA for the CDR3 is TGTGCCAGCAGCCGACAAATCCAAGAGACCCAGTACCTC.